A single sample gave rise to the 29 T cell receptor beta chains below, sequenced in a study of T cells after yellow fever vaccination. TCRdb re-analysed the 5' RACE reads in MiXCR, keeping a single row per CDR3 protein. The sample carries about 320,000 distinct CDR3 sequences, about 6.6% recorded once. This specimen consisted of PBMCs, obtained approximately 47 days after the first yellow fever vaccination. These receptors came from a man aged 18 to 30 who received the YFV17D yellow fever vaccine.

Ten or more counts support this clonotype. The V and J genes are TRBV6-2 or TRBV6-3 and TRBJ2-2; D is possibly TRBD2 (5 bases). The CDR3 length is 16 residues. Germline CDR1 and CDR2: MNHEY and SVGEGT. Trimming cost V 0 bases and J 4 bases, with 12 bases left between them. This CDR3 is CASSYSDSRLTGELFF. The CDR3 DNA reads TGTGCCAGCAGTTACTCGGACTCCCGGCTCACCGGGGAGCTGTTTTTT.

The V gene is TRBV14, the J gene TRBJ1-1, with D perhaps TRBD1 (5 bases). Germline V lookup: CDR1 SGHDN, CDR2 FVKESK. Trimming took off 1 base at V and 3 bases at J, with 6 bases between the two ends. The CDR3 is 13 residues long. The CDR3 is CASSQGQYTEAFF. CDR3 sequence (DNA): TGTGCCAGCAGCCAAGGACAGTACACTGAAGCTTTCTTT.

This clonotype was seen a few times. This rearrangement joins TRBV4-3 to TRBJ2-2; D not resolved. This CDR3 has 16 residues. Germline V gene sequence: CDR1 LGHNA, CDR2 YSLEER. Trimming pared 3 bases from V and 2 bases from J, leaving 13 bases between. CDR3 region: CASSHEIGTNTGELFF. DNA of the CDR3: TGCGCCAGCAGCCACGAGATAGGTACCAACACCGGGGAGCTGTTTTTT.

The CDR3 is CASSLGDRGYTIYF. The DNA of the CDR3 is TGTGCCAGCAGTTTAGGGGACAGGGGTTACACCATATATTTT. The chain uses TRBV12-3 or TRBV12-4 and TRBJ1-3; 10 positions match TRBD1. V lost 1 base to trimming and J lost 8 bases; unmatched junction nucleotides: 2. The CDR3 spans 14 residues.

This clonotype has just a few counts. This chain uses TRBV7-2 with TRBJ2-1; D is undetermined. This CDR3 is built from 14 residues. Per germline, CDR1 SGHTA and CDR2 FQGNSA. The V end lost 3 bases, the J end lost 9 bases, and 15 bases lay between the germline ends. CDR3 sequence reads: CASSFSPPVAEQFF. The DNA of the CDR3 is TGTGCCAGCAGCTTTTCCCCGCCGGTGGCTGAGCAGTTCTTC.

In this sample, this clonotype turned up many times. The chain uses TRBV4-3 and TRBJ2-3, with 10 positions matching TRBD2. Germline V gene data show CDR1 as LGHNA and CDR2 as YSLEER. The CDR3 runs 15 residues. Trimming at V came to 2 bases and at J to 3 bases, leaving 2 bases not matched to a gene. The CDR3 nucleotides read TGCGCCAGCAGCCAAACTAGCGGGGTGACAGATACGCAGTATTTT. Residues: CASSQTSGVTDTQYF.

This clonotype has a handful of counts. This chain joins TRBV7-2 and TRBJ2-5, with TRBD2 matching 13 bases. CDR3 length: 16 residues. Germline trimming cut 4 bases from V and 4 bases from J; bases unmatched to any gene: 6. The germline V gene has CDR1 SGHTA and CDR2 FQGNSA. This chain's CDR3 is CASSSAGTSGVETQYF. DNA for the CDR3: TGTGCCAGCAGCTCGGCTGGGACTAGCGGGGTAGAGACCCAGTACTTC.

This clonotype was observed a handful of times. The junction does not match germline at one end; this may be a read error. The CDR3 DNA reads as TGCTGTGCTAGAGGGGGACTAGCGGGGGCCACCGGGGAGCTGTTTTTT. It translates to CCARGGLAGATGELFF. V is TRBV20-1 and J is TRBJ2-2, with TRBD2 matching 14 bases. This CDR3 spans 16 amino acids. Germline lookup yields CDR1 DFQATT and CDR2 SNEGSKA (reference sequence).

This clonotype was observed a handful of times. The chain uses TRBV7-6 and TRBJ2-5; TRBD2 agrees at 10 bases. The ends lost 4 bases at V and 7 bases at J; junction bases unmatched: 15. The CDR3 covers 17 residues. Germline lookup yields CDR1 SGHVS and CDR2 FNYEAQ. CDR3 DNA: TGTGCCAGCAGCTCGACGCAGGCTAGCGGGGGTAGGGGGACCCAGTACTTC. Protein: CASSSTQASGGRGTQYF.

CDR3 in amino acids: CASSPERGQDLYEQYF. In DNA, the CDR3 is TGTGCCAGCAGCCCGGAGCGCGGACAGGACCTATACGAGCAGTACTTC. The rearrangement links TRBV5-6 to TRBJ2-7; 7 nucleotides align to TRBD1. The V gene end was trimmed by 4 bases and the J gene end by 4 bases; junction bases not matched to a gene: 14. Germline V CDR1 and CDR2: SGHDT, YYEEEE. There are 16 residues in the CDR3.

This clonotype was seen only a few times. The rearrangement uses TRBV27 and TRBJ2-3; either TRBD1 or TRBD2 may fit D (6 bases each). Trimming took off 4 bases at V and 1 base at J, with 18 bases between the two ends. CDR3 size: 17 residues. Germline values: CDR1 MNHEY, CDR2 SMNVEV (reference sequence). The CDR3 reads CASSSPGAWLRTDTQYF. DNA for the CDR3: TGTGCCAGCAGTTCACCGGGGGCCTGGCTTCGCACAGATACGCAGTATTTT.

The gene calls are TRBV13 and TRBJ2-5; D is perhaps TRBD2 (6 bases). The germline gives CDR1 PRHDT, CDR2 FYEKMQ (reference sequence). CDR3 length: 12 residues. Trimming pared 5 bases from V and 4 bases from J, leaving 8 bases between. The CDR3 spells CASSRGTETQYF. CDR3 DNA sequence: TGTGCCAGCAGCCGGGGGACAGAGACCCAGTACTTC.

The CDR3 loop is CAWGTGAQDTQYF. The CDR3 coding sequence is TGTGCCTGGGGGACAGGGGCCCAAGATACGCAGTATTTT. The chain uses TRBV30 and TRBJ2-3; 10 bases agree with TRBD1. The CDR3 contains 13 residues. The J segment lost 5 bases and the V segment lost 5 bases, leaving 4 bases of the junction unmatched. CDR1 and CDR2 (germline): GTSNPN, SVGIG (reference sequence).

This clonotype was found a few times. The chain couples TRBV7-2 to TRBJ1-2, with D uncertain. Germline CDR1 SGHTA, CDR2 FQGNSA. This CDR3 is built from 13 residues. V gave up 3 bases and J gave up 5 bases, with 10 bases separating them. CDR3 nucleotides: TGTGCCAGCAGCTTGATATTAGATTATGGCTACACCTTC. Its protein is CASSLILDYGYTF.

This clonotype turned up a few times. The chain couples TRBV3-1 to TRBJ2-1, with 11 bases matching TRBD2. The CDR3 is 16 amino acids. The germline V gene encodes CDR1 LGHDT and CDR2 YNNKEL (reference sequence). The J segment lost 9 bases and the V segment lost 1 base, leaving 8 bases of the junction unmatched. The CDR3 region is CASSQVIAGGLGEQFF. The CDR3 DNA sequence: TGTGCCAGCAGCCAAGTAATAGCGGGGGGGCTAGGTGAGCAGTTCTTC.

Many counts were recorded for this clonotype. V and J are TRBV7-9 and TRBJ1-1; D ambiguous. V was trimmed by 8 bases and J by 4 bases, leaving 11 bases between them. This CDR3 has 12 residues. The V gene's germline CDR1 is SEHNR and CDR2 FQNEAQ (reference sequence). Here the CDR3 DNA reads TGTGCCAGCGGGCCGACGGGCACTGAAGCTTTCTTT. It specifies CASGPTGTEAFF.

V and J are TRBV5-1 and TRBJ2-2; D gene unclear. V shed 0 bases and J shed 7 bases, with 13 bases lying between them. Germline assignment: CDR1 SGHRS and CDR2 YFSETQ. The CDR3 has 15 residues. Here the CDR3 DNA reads TGCGCCAGCAGCTTGGAAGTCTCTTCGATCGGGGAGCTGTTTTTT. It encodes CASSLEVSSIGELFF.

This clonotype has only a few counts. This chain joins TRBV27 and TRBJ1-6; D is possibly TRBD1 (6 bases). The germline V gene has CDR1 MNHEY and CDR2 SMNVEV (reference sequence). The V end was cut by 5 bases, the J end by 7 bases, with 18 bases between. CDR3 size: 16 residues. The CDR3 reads CASSRGLVDRNSPLHF. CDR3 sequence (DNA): TGTGCCAGCAGTAGAGGACTGGTCGACAGGAATTCACCCCTCCACTTT.

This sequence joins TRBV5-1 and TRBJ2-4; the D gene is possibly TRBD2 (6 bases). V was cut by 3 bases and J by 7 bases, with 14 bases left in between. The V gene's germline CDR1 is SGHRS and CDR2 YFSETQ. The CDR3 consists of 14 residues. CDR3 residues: CASSWIPGENIQYF. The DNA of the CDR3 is TGCGCCAGCAGCTGGATACCGGGAGAGAACATTCAGTACTTC. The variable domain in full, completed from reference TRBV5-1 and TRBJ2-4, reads KAGVTQTPRYLIKTRGQQVTLSCSPISGHRSVSWYQQTPGQGLQFLFEYFSETQRNKGNFPGRFSGRQFSNSRSEMNVSTLELGDSALYLCASSWIPGENIQYFGAGTRLSVL.

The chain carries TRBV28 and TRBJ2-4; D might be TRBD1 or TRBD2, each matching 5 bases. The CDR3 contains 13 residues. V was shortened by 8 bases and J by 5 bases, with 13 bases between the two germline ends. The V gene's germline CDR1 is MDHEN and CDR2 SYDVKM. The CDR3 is CASSFGAENIQYF. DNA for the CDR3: TGTGCCAGCTCTTTCGGGGCTGAAAACATTCAGTACTTC.

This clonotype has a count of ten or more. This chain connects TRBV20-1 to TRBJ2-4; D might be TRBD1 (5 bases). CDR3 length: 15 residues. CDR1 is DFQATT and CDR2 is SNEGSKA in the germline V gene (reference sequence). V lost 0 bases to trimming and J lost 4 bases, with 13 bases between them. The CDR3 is CSARDLETAKNIQYF. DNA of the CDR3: TGCAGTGCTAGAGATCTGGAGACAGCTAAAAACATTCAGTACTTC.

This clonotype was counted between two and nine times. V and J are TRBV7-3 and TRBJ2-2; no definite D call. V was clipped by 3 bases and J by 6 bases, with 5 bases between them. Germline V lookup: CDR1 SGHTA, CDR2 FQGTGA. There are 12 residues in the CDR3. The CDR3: CASSFKAGELFF. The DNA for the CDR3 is TGTGCCAGCAGCTTCAAAGCCGGGGAGCTGTTTTTT.

The CDR3 nucleotides read TGCAGTGCTCCCTATGGGGGGGGCTTAAGGGCCCTCACAGATACGCAGTATTTT. Protein sequence: CSAPYGGGLRALTDTQYF. The V call is TRBV20-1, the J call TRBJ2-3; TRBD2 might be the D (7 bases). The germline V gene has CDR1 DFQATT and CDR2 SNEGSKA (reference sequence). Between the trimmed V and J ends, which lost 5 bases and 2 bases, there was a span of 26 bases. The CDR3 runs to 18 residues.

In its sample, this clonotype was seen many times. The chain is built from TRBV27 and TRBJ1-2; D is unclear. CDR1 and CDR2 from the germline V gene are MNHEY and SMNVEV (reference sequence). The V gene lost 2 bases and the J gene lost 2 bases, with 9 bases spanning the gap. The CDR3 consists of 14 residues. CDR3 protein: CASSLGSGNYGYTF. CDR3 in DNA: TGTGCCAGCAGTTTAGGTTCGGGGAACTATGGCTACACCTTC.

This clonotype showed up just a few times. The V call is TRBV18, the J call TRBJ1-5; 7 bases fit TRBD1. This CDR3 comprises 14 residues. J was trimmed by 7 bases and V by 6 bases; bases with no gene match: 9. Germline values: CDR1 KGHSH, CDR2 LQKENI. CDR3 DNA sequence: TGTGCCAGCTCGTCGACAGGGAGCGAACAGCCCCAGCATTTT. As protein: CASSSTGSEQPQHF. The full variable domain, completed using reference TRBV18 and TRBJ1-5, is NAGVMQNPRHLVRRRGQEARLRCSPMKGHSHVYWYRQLPEEGLKFMVYLQKENIIDESGMPKERFSAEFPKEGPSILRIQQVVRGDSAAYFCASSSTGSEQPQHFGDGTRLSIL.

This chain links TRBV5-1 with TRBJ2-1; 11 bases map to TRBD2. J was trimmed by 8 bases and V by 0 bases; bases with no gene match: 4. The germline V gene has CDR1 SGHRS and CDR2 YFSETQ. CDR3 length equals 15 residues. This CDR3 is CASSLASGGIYEQFF. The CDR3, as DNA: TGCGCCAGCAGCTTGGCTAGCGGGGGGATATATGAGCAGTTCTTC.

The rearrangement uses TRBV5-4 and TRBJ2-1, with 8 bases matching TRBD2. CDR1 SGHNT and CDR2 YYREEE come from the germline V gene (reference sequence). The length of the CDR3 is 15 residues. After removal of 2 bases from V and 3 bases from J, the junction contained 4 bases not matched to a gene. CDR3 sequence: CASSFSGTSYNEQFF. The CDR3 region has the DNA TGTGCCAGCAGCTTTTCCGGGACTAGCTACAATGAGCAGTTCTTC.

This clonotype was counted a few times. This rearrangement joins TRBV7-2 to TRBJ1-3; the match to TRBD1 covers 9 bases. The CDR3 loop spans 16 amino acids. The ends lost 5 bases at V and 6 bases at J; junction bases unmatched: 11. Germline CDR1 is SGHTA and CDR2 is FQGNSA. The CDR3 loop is CASSPYTGGATNTIYF. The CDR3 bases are TGTGCCAGCAGCCCTTACACAGGGGGCGCAACAAACACCATATATTTT.

The CDR3 protein is CASSLDGYGYTF. CDR3 coding DNA: TGTGCCAGCAGCCTGGACGGCTATGGCTACACCTTC. The chain is built from TRBV7-2 and TRBJ1-2, with D unclear. This CDR3 spans 12 amino acids. The germline CDR1 and CDR2 sequences are SGHTA and FQGNSA. Trimming took 5 bases from V and 4 from J, leaving 8 bases between them.